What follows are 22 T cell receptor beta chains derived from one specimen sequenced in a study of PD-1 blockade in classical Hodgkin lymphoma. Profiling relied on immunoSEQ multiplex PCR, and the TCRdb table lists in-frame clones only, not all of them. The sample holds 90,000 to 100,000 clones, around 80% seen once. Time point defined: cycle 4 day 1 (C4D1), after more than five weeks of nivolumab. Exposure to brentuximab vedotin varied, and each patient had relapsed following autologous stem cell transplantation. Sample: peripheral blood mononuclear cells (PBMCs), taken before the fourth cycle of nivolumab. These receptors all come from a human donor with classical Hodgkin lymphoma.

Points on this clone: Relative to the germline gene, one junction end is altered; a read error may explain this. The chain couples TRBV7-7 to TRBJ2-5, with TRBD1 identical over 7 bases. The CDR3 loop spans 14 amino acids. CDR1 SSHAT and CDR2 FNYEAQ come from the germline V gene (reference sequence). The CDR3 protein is CASSTPGQQETQYF. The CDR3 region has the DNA TGTGCTAGCAGCACTCCGGGACAGCAAGAGACCCAGTACTTC.

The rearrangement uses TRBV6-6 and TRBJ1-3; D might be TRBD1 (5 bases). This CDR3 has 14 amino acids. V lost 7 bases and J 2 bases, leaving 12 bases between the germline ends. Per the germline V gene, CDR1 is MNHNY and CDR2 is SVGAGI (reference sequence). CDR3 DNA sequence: TGTGCCAGCACCTTCCCCAGGGCTGGAAACACCATATATTTT. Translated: CASTFPRAGNTIYF.

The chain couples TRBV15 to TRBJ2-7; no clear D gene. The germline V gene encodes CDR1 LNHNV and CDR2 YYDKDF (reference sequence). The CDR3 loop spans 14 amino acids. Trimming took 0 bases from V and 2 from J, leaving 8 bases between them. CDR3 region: CATSRDNGPYEQYF. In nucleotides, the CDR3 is TGTGCCACCAGCAGAGATAACGGGCCCTACGAGCAGTACTTC. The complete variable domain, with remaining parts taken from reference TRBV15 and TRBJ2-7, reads DAMVIQNPRYQVTQFGKPVTLSCSQTLNHNVMYWYQQKSSQAPKLLFHYYDKDFNNEADTPDNFQSRRPNTSFCFLDIRSPGLGDTAMYLCATSRDNGPYEQYFGPGTRLTVT.

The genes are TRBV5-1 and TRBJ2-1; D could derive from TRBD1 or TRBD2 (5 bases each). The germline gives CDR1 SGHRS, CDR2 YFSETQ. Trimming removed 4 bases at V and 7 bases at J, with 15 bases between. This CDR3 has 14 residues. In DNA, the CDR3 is TGCGCCAGCAGCCCCCAGGGAGCTTGGAATGAGCAGTTCTTC. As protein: CASSPQGAWNEQFF.

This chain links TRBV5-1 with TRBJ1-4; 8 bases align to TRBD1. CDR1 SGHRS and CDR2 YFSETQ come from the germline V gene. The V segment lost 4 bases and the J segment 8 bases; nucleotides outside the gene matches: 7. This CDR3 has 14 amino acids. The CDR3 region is CASSNPGQGEKLFF. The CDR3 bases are TGCGCCAGCAGCAACCCCGGACAGGGAGAAAAACTGTTTTTT.

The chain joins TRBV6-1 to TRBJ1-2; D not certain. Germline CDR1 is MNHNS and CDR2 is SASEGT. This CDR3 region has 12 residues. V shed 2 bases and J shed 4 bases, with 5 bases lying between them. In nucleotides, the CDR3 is TGTGCCAGCAGTGAATCTGTCTATGGCTACACCTTC. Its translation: CASSESVYGYTF.

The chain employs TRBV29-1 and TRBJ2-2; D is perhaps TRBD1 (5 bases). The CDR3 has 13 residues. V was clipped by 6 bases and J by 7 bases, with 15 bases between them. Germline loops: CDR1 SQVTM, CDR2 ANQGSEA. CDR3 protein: CSVKGPGIGELFF. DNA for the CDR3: TGCAGCGTAAAAGGGCCAGGGATCGGGGAGCTGTTTTTT.

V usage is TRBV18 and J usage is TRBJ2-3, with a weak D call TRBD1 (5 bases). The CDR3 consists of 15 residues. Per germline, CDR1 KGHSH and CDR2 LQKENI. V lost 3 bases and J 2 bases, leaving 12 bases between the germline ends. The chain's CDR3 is CASSPWGRDTDTQYF. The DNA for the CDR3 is TGTGCCAGCTCACCCTGGGGCAGGGACACAGATACGCAGTATTTT.

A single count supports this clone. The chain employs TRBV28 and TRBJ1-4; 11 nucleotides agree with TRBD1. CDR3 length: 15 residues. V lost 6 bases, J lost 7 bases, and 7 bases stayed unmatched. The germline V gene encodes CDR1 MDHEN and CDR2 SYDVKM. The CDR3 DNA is TGTGCCAGCAGCCGATGGACAGGGGGCAGTGAAAAACTGTTTTTT. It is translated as CASSRWTGGSEKLFF.

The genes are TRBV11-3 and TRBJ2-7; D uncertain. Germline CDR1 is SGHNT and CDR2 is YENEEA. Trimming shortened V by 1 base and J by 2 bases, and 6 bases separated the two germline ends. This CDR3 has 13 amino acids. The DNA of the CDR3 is TGTGCCAGCAGCTTAGGGCAGACCTACGAGCAGTACTTC. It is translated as CASSLGQTYEQYF.

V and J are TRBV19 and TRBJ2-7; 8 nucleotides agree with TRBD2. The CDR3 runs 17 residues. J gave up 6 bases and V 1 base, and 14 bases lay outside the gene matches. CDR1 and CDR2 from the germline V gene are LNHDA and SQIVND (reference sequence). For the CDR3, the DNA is TGTGCCAGTAGTATAGCCTGGACTAGCAATTCCGCGGGCGAGCAGTACTTC. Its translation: CASSIAWTSNSAGEQYF.

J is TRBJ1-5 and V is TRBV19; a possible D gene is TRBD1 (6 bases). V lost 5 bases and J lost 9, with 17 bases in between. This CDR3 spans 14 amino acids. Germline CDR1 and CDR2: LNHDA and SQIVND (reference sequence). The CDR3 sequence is CASSPGTDSGPQHF. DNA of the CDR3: TGTGCCAGTAGTCCGGGGACGGACAGCGGGCCCCAGCATTTT.

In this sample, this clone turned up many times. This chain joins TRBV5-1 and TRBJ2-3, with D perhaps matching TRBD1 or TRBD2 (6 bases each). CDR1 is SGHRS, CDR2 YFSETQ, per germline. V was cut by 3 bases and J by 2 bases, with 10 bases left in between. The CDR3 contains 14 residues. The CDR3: CASSSGDSTDTQYF. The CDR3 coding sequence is TGCGCCAGCAGCTCAGGGGACTCCACAGATACGCAGTATTTT.

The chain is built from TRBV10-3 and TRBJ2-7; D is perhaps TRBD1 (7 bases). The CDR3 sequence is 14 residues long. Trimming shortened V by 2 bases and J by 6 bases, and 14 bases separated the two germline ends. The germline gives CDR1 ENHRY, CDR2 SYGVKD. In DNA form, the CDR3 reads TGTGCCATCAGTGAGCCCAGGGGGGCGGGCGAGCAGTACTTC. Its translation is CAISEPRGAGEQYF.

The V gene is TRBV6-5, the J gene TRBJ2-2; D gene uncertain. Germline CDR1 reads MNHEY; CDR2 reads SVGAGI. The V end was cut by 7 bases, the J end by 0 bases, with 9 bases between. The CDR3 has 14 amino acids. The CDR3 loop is CASIPYANTGELFF. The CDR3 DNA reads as TGTGCCAGCATCCCTTACGCGAACACCGGGGAGCTGTTTTTT.

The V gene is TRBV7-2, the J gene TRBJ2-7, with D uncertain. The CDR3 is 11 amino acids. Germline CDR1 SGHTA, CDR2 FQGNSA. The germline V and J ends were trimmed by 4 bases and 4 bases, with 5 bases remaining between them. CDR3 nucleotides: TGTGCCAGCAGCTATAAATACGAGCAGTACTTC. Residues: CASSYKYEQYF.

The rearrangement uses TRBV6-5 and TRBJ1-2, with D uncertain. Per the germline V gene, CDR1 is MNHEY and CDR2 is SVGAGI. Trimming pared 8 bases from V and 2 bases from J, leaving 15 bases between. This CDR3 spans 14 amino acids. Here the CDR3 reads CASGSWRANYGYTF. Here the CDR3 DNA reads TGTGCCAGCGGTTCCTGGAGGGCAAACTATGGCTACACCTTC.

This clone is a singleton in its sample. The CDR3 sequence: CASAPSPGQGNQPQHF. CDR3 DNA sequence: TGTGCTAGTGCTCCTTCTCCGGGACAGGGGAATCAGCCCCAGCATTTT. V and J are TRBV12-5 and TRBJ1-5; 10 nucleotides align to TRBD1. V was pared by 7 bases and J by 4 bases, with 10 bases of the junction left unmatched. Germline CDR1 LGHNT, CDR2 FRNRAP. This CDR3 region has 16 residues.

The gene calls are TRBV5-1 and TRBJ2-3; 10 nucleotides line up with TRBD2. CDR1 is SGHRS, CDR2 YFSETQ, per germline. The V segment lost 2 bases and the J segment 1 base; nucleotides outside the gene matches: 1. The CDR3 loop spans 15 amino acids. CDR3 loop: CASSFSGGRTDTQYF. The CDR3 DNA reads TGCGCCAGCAGCTTTAGCGGGGGGCGCACAGATACGCAGTATTTT.

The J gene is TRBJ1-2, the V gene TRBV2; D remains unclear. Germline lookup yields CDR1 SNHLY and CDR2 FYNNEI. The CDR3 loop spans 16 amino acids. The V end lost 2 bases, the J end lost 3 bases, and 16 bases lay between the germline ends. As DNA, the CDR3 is TGTGCCAGCAGTGAACATCCTAGGGCCGTTTACTATGGCTACACCTTC. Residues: CASSEHPRAVYYGYTF.

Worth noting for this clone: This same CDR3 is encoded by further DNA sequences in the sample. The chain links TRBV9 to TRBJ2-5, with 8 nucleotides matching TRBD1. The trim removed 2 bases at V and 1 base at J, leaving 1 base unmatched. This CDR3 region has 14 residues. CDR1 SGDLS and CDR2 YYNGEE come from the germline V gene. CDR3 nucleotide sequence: TGTGCCAGCAGCGTGGGACAGGTCCAAGAGACCCAGTACTTC. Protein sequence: CASSVGQVQETQYF.

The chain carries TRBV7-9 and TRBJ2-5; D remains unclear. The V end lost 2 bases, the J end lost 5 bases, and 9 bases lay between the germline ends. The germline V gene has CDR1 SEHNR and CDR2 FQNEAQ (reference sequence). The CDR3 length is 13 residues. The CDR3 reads CASSLLQIETQYF. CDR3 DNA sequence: TGTGCCAGCAGCTTACTACAGATCGAGACCCAGTACTTC.